A selection of T cell receptor beta chains follows, all from one sample in a study of blood T cells in healthy people across ages. TCRdb used MiXCR to reprocess the 5' RACE reads, holding one entry per CDR3 protein. The sample has about 1.5 million distinct CDR3 sequences; around 42% are singletons. Source material: blood. All receptors derive from a young woman in good health. CDR3s include the opening cysteine and the closing phenylalanine or tryptophan. A D gene is named only where the DNA matches it firmly. A row's size may be missing; if present it is once, few, many or a size class.

d_call j_call clone_size v_call cdr3_aa cdr3_nt
- TRBJ1-2 - TRBV5-1 CASSPGYEGDGYTF TGCGCCAGCAGTCCGGGCTACGAGGGAGATGGCTACACCTTC
TRBD2 TRBJ2-1 - TRBV4-1 CASNHDPAGPSYNEQFF TGCGCCAGCAACCATGATCCAGCGGGGCCCTCCTACAATGAGCAGTTCTTC
- TRBJ2-1 - TRBV7-2 CASSVGTPPNEQFF TGTGCCAGCAGCGTCGGGACTCCACCCAATGAGCAGTTCTTC
TRBD2 TRBJ2-3 - TRBV6-2/TRBV6-3 CASSYGLAGFSTDTQYF TGTGCCAGCAGTTACGGGCTAGCGGGATTTAGCACAGATACGCAGTATTTT
- TRBJ1-2 - TRBV5-5 CASSLASLVGGTRGYGYTF TGTGCCAGCAGCTTGGCATCTTTGGTAGGCGGAACGAGGGGTTATGGCTACACCTTC
TRBD1 TRBJ2-7 - TRBV30 CAWSVGQFYEQYF TGTGCCTGGAGTGTGGGACAGTTCTACGAGCAGTACTTC
TRBD2 TRBJ2-7 few TRBV3-1 CASSRGALAGSEQYF TGTGCCAGCAGCCGGGGGGCACTAGCGGGGAGCGAGCAGTACTTC
TRBD1 TRBJ1-4 few TRBV29-1 CSVRGTGGGSEKLFF TGCAGCGTGAGGGGGACAGGGGGCGGGAGTGAAAAACTGTTTTTT
- TRBJ2-7 - TRBV4-1 CASSQGPQQHEQYF TGCGCCAGCAGCCAAGGACCACAGCAGCACGAGCAGTACTTC
- TRBJ2-7 - TRBV7-7 CASSLASYNEQYF TGTGCCAGCAGCTTAGCCAGCTACAATGAGCAGTACTTC
- TRBJ2-1 - TRBV6-5 CASSAPGATLDEQFF TGTGCCAGCAGTGCCCCGGGGGCGACTCTTGATGAGCAGTTCTTC